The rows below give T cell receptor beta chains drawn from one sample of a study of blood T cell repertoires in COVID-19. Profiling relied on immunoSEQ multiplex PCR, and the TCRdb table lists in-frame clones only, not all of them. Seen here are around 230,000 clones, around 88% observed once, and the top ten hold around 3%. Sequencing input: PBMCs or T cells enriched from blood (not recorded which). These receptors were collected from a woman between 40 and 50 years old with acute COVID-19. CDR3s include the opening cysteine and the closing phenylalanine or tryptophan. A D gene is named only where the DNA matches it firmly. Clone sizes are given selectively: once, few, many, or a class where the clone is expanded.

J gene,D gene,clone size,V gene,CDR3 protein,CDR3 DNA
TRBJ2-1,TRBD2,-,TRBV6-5,CASSSSGRSEFF,TGTGCCAGCAGTTCGAGCGGGAGATCAGAGTTCTTC
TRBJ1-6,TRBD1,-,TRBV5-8,CASSRDRGGSPLHF,TGTGCCAGCAGCCGGGACAGGGGTGGTTCACCCCTCCACTTT
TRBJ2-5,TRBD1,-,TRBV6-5,CASRTGAQETQYF,TGTGCCAGCAGGACAGGGGCCCAAGAGACCCAGTACTTC
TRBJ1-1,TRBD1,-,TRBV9,CASSMGQLMNTEAFF,TGTGCCAGCAGCATGGGACAGCTCATGAACACTGAAGCTTTCTTT
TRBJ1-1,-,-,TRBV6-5,CASSYSMRSEAFF,TGTGCCAGCAGTTACTCGATGAGGTCTGAAGCTTTCTTT
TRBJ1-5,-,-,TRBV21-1,CASSRESNQPQHF,TGTGCCAGCAGCCGGGAGAGCAATCAGCCCCAGCATTTT
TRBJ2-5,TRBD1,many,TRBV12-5,CASGLDRGGETQYF,TGTGCTAGTGGTCTCGACAGGGGAGGAGAGACCCAGTACTTC
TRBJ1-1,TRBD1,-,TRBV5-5,CASSMRTGSNTEAFF,TGTGCCAGCAGCATGAGGACAGGGTCGAACACTGAAGCTTTCTTT
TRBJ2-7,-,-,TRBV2,CASTDPPGEQYF,TGTGCCAGCACTGATCCACCGGGGGAGCAGTACTTC
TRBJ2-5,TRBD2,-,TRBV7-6,CASSSTSGVGAQYF,TGTGCCAGCAGCTCCACTAGCGGGGTCGGGGCCCAGTACTTC
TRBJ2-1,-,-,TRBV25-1,CASSERTGSYNEQFF,TGTGCCAGCAGTGAAAGAACCGGCTCCTACAATGAGCAGTTCTTC
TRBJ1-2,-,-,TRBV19,CASSIDQNSYGYTF,TGTGCCAGTAGTATAGATCAAAACAGCTATGGCTACACCTTC
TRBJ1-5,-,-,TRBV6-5,CASRTGIYSNQPQHF,TGTGCCAGCAGGACAGGAATATATAGCAATCAGCCCCAGCATTTT
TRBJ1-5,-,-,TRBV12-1,CASAGTGNGQPQHF,TGTGCCAGCGCCGGGACAGGGAATGGTCAGCCCCAGCATTTT
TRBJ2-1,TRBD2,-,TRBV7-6,CASSLEEREVNNEQFF,TGTGCCAGCAGCTTAGAAGAGCGGGAGGTGAACAATGAGCAGTTCTTC
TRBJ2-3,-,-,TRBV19,CASSRHQSLADTQYF,TGTGCCAGTAGTAGACATCAGTCCCTCGCAGATACGCAGTATTTT
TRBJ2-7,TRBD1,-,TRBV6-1,CASSDRGLYEQYF,TGTGCCAGCAGTGACAGGGGGCTCTACGAGCAGTACTTC
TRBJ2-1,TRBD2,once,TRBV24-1,CATSDSRRTSGTYNEQFF,TGTGCCACCAGTGATTCCCGGAGGACTAGCGGGACCTACAATGAGCAGTTCTTC
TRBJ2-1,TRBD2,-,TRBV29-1,CSVDGLAGYPYNEQFF,TGCAGCGTTGATGGACTAGCGGGATATCCCTACAATGAGCAGTTCTTC
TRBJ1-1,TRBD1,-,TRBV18,CASSLTTGLGDTEAFF,TGTGCCAGCTCACTAACGACAGGGTTGGGGGACACTGAAGCTTTCTTT
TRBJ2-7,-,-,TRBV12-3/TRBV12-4,CASSRTSYEQYF,TGTGCCAGCAGTCGTACATCCTACGAGCAGTACTTC
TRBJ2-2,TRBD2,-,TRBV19,CASMNGLAGGPEHGELFF,TGTGCCAGCATGAATGGACTAGCGGGAGGGCCTGAACACGGGGAGCTGTTTTTT
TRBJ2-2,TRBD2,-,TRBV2,CASSAFSGNSGELFF,TGTGCCAGCAGTGCTTTTAGCGGGAACTCCGGGGAGCTGTTTTTT
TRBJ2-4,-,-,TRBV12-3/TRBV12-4,CASSFQDRNIQYF,TGTGCCAGCAGTTTCCAAGACAGAAACATTCAGTACTTC
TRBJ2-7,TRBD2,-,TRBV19,CASSIGAGGEQYF,TGTGCCAGTAGTATCGGGGCGGGAGGTGAGCAGTACTTC
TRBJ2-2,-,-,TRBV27,CASSLAGRLTGELFF,TGTGCCAGCAGTTTGGCAGGGAGGTTGACCGGGGAGCTGTTTTTT
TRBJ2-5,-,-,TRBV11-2,CASSRNGGETQYF,TGTGCCAGCAGCCGTAACGGGGGAGAGACCCAGTACTTC
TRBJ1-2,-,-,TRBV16,CASSKEQIPYGYTF,TGTGCCAGCAGCAAAGAACAGATCCCGTATGGCTACACCTTC
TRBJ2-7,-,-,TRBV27,CASPSMGSYEQYF,TGTGCCAGCCCTAGCATGGGATCCTACGAGCAGTACTTC
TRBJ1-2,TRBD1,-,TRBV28,CASSLVGQGVPGYTF,TGTGCCAGCAGTTTGGTGGGACAGGGGGTTCCTGGCTACACCTTC
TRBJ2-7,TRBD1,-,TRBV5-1,CASSHGTGSLYEQYF,TGCGCCAGCAGCCACGGGACAGGGAGTCTTTACGAGCAGTACTTC
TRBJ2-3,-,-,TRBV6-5,CASSTDSGTDTQYF,TGTGCCAGCAGTACGGACAGCGGCACAGATACGCAGTATTTT
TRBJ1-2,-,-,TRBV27,CASSLGVREGYTF,TGTGCCAGCAGTTTAGGGGTGAGGGAGGGCTACACCTTC
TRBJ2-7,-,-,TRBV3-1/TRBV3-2,CASSQDRQAGGHYEQYF,TGTGCCAGCAGCCAAGATAGACAAGCGGGCGGGCACTACGAGCAGTACTTC
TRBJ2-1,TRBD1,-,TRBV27,CASSLRAGQVSSSSYNEQFF,TGTGCCAGCAGTTTAAGGGCAGGACAGGTAAGTAGCAGCTCCTACAATGAGCAGTTCTTC
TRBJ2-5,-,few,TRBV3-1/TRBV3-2,CASSRRARGAETQYF,TGTGCCAGCAGCCGGCGAGCCAGGGGGGCCGAGACCCAGTACTTC
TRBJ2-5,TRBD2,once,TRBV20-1,CSASETSRQETQYF,TGCAGTGCTAGTGAGACTAGCCGCCAAGAGACCCAGTACTTC
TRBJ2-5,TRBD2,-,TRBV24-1,CATSPGVAGGQETQYF,TGTGCCACCAGCCCCGGGGTAGCGGGGGGTCAAGAGACCCAGTACTTC
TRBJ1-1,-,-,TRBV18,CASSEYRDGTEAFF,TGTGCCAGCTCAGAGTACAGGGACGGCACTGAAGCTTTCTTT
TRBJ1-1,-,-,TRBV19,CASDRGQNTEAFF,TGTGCCAGCGATAGGGGACAGAACACTGAAGCTTTCTTT
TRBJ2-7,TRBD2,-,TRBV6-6,CASSSTTGTSNYEQYF,TGTGCCAGCAGTTCGACGACCGGGACTAGTAATTACGAGCAGTACTTC
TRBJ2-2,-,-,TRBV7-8,CASSPPASWYNTGELFF,TGTGCCAGCAGCCCCCCCGCTAGTTGGTACAACACCGGGGAGCTGTTTTTT
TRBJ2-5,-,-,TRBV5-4,CASSLSREETQYF,TGTGCCAGCAGCTTGTCCAGGGAAGAGACCCAGTACTTC
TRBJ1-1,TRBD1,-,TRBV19,CASGGQGAGTEAFF,TGTGCCAGCGGGGGACAGGGGGCTGGAACTGAAGCTTTCTTT
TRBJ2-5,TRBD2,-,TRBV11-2,CASSLVGLAKGTQYF,TGTGCCAGCAGCTTAGTGGGACTAGCCAAAGGGACCCAGTACTTC